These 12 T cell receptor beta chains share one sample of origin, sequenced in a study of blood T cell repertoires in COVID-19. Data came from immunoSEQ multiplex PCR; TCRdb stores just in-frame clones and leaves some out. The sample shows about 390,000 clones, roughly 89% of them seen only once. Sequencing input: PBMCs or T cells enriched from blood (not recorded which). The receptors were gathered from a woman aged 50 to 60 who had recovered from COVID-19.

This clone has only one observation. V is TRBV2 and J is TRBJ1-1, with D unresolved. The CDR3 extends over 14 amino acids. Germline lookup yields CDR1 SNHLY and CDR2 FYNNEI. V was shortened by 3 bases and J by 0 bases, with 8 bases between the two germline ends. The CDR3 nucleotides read TGTGCCAGCAGTGATGGTTACTTGAACACTGAAGCTTTCTTT. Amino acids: CASSDGYLNTEAFF.

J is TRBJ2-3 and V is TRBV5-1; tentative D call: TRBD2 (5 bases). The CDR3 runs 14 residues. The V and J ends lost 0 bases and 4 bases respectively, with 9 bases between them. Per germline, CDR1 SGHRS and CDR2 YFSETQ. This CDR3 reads CASSLGEGPDTQYF. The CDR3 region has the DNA TGCGCCAGCAGCTTGGGTGAGGGCCCAGATACGCAGTATTTT.

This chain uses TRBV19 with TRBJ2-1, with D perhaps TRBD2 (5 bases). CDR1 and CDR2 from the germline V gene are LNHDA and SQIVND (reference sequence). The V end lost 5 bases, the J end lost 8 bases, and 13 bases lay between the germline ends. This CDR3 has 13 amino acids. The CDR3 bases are TGTGCCAGTAGTCCCCCCCTGAGGGATGAGCAGTTCTTC. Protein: CASSPPLRDEQFF.

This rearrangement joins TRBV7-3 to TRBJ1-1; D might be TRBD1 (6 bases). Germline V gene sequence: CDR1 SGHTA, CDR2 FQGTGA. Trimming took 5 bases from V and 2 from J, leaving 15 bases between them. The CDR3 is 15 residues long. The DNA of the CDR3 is TGTGCCAGCAGCCCACATTGGGGGCTCAACACTGAAGCTTTCTTT. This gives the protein CASSPHWGLNTEAFF. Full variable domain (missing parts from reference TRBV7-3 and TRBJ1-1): GAGVSQTPSNKVTEKGKYVELRCDPISGHTALYWYRQSLGQGPEFLIYFQGTGAADDSGLPNDRFFAVRPEGSVSTLKIQRTERGDSAVYLCASSPHWGLNTEAFFGQGTRLTVV.

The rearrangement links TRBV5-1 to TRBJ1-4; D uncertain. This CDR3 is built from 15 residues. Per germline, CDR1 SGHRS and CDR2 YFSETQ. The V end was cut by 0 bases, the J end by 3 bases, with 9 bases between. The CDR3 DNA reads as TGCGCCAGCAGCTTGGCCGGAGTGGCTAATGAAAAACTGTTTTTT. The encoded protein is CASSLAGVANEKLFF.

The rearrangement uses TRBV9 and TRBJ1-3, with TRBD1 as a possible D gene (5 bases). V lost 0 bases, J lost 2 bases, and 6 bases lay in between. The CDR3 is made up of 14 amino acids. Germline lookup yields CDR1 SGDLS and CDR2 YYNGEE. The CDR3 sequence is CASSVGQTGNTIYF. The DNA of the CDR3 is TGTGCCAGCAGCGTAGGACAGACTGGAAACACCATATATTTT.

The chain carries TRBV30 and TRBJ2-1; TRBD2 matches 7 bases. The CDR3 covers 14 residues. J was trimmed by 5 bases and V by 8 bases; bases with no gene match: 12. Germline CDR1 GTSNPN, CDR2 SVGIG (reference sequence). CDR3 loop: CAVEGAGVNNEQFF. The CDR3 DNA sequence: TGTGCCGTAGAGGGTGCGGGGGTGAACAATGAGCAGTTCTTC.

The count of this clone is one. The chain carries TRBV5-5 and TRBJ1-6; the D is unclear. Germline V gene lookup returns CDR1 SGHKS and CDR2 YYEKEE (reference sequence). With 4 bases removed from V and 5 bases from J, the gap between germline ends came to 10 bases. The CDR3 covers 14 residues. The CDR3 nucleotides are TGTGCCAGCAGCCCCAGTGTTAATAATTCACCCCTCCACTTT. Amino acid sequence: CASSPSVNNSPLHF.

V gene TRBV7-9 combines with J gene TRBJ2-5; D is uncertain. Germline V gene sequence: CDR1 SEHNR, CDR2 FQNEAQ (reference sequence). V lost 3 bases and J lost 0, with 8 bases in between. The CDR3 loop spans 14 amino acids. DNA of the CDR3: TGTGCCAGCAGCTTTGTTTCGTACCAAGAGACCCAGTACTTC. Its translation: CASSFVSYQETQYF.

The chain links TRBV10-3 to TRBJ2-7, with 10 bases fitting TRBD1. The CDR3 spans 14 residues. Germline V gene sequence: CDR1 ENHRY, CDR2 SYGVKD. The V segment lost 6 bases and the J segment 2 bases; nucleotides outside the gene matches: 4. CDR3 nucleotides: TGTGCCATCAGGGAAGGACAGGGGGCCTACGAGCAGTACTTC. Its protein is CAIREGQGAYEQYF.

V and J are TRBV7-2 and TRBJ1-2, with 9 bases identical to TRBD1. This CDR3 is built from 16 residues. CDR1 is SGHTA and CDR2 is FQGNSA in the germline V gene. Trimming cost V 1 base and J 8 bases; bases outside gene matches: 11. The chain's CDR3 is CASSLGGGGQGAGYTF. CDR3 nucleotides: TGTGCCAGCAGCTTAGGGGGCGGGGGACAGGGCGCCGGCTACACCTTC.

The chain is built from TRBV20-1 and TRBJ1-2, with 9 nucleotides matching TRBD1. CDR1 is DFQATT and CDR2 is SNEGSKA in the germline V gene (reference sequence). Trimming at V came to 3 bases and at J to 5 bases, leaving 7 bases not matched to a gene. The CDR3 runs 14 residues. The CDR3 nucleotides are TGCAGTGCTAGTGGGACAGGGTCAGGGTATGGCTACACCTTC. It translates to CSASGTGSGYGYTF.